One and the same sample provided the 6 T cell receptor beta chains below, sequenced in a study of CD4 and CD8 cells across lung adenocarcinoma regions. From the PCR reads, TCRdb called clonotypes with MiXCR, one entry per CDR3 protein. The sample contains under 8,000 distinct CDR3 sequences, over 40% of which appear only once. The specimen sequenced was CD8+ T cells from the center of a lung tumor. Source of these receptors: a female donor with lung adenocarcinoma. The CD4 and CD8 labels of this study may be unreliable.

This clonotype turned up a few times. The chain combines TRBV4-3 with TRBJ2-6; 8 bases agree with TRBD2. The CDR3 length is 19 residues. J gave up 0 bases and V 0 bases, and 7 bases lay outside the gene matches. The V gene's germline CDR1 is LGHNA and CDR2 YSLEER. CDR3 sequence (DNA): TGCGCCAGCAGCCAAGATATCCTAGCGGGCATCTCTGGGGCCAACGTCCTGACTTTC. Protein sequence: CASSQDILAGISGANVLTF.

As DNA, the CDR3 is TGTGCCAGCAGTCATTTAGCGGGAGCGCACTACAATGAGCAGTACTTC. Residues: CASSHLAGAHYNEQYF. V is TRBV6-1 and J is TRBJ2-5; the match to TRBD2 covers 9 bases. With V trimmed by 5 bases and J by 11 bases, 18 bases remained unmatched. The CDR3 runs to 16 residues. CDR1 is MNHNS and CDR2 is SASEGT in the germline V gene.

The chain combines TRBV27 with TRBJ2-3; a possible D gene is TRBD2 (7 bases). The assigned J gene may be wrong: the sequence end matches TRBJ2-5 better. Germline-derived CDR1 and CDR2 are MNHEY and SMNVEV (reference sequence). This CDR3 has 18 residues. The CDR3 region is CASAEGGHGGRAQDIQYF. In nucleotides, the CDR3 is TGTGCCAGCGCCGAGGGGGGGCACGGGGGCCGTGCCCAAGACATCCAGTACTTC.

V is TRBV7-2 and J is TRBJ2-3, with D perhaps given as TRBD1 or TRBD2 (5 bases each). The last part of the DNA fits TRBJ2-7 better; the J call may be wrong. The length of the CDR3 is 14 residues. Germline CDR1 is SGHTA and CDR2 is FQGNSA. The CDR3 nucleotides are TGTGCGGGGACCGGGGTGCGTGGCCCAGATACGCAGTACTTC. Protein sequence: CAGTGVRGPDTQYF.

Worth noting for this clonotype: Germline is not matched at one junction end, which may reflect a read error. This chain connects TRBV6-5 to TRBJ2-6, with a weak D call TRBD1 (6 bases). Per the germline V gene, CDR1 is MNHEY and CDR2 is SVGAGI. This CDR3 spans 17 amino acids. The CDR3 loop is CASSYQGSSSGANELNF. The DNA of the CDR3 is TGTGCCAGCAGTTATCAGGGGAGCAGCTCTGGGGCCAACGAGCTGAATTTC.

The V gene is TRBV5-5, the J gene TRBJ1-2, with D possibly matching TRBD1 (6 bases). The CDR3 contains 15 residues. CDR1 and CDR2 (germline): SGHKS, YYEKEE (reference sequence). With 0 bases removed from V and 5 bases from J, the gap between germline ends came to 14 bases. CDR3 in amino acids: CASSLAEGGRYGYTF. In nucleotides, the CDR3 is TGTGCCAGCAGCTTGGCCGAGGGGGGACGGTATGGCTACACCTTC.